This T cell receptor (beta chain) is drawn from a study of post-analysis software for immune sequencing data. The study's findings and limits: Samples from a shared batch, those prepared together, strongly co-clustered by F measure.

Comments on this clonotype: Antigen unknown.

Tagging with unique molecular identifiers was a feature of the TCR beta cDNA libraries. One entry per CDR3 protein results from TCRdb running MiXCR on the PCR reads. Of hundreds of thousands of distinct CDR3 sequences listed, 59% were seen once; the top ten hold about 11%. This clonotype was sampled from a girl aged 2 to 10 with multiple sclerosis. Material for sequencing was blood.

DNA for the CDR3: TGCAGCGTTGAAGGGCCGACAGGCGACGAGCAGTTCTTC. Translated, it gives CSVEGPTGDEQFF. The chain has TRBV29-1 and TRBJ2-1, with a possible D match to TRBD1 (6 bases). The V gene's germline CDR1 is SQVTM and CDR2 ANQGSEA. Trimming removed 1 base at V and 10 bases at J, with 14 bases between. The CDR3 runs to 13 residues.